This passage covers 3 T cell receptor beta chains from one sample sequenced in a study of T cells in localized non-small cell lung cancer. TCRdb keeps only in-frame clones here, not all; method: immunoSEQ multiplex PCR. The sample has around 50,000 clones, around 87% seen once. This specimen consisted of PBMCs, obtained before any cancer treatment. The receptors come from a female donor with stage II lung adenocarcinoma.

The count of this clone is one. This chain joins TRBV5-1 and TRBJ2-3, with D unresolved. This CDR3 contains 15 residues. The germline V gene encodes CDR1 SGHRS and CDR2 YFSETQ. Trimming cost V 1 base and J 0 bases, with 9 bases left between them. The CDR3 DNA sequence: TGCGCCAGCAGCTTGATGGCAGAAAGCACAGATACGCAGTATTTT. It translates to CASSLMAESTDTQYF.

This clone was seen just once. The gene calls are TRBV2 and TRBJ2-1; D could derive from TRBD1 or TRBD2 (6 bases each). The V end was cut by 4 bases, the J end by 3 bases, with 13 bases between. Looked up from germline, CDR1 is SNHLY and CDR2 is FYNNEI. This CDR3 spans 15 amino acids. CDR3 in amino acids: CASSGRRGVYNEQFF. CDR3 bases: TGTGCCAGCAGTGGTAGAAGGGGGGTCTACAATGAGCAGTTCTTC.

The CDR3 protein is CASSIFSNQANSPLHF. Written as DNA, the CDR3 is TGTGCCAGTAGTATATTCAGTAACCAGGCGAATTCACCCCTCCACTTT. The rearrangement uses TRBV19 and TRBJ1-6; no firm D call. Deletions cut 2 bases from V and 7 bases from J, with 15 bases between. CDR1 is LNHDA and CDR2 is SQIVND in the germline V gene (reference sequence). CDR3 length: 16 amino acids.